Reported below is one T cell receptor beta chain. This clone was picked up one time. The antigen it recognizes is unknown. No quality values exist for individual bases; no much larger clone is one base distant. This sample was taken from a study of OX40 agonist ivuxolimab in advanced cancers. Notes on the research overall: Ivuxolimab was an agonistic, fully human IgG2 monoclonal antibody directed against OX40 (CD134), a costimulatory receptor. The dose-escalation cohort was about 87% male with a mean age of approximately 60 years, ranging from roughly 23 to 90. Patients were allowed to have had prior anti-PD-1, anti-PD-L1 or anti-CTLA-4 therapy, and 40% of the dose-escalation patients had been treated with checkpoint inhibitors. Partial responses occurred in three dose-escalation patients, of whom one had hepatocellular carcinoma and two had cutaneous melanoma. Intravenous ivuxolimab was administered to patients every 2 weeks at six dose levels: 0.01, 0.1, 0.3, 1.5, 3 and 10 mg/kg. The purpose of peripheral TCRbeta sequencing was to test whether ivuxolimab changed TCR sequence diversity and led to clonal T-cell expansion. The paper covers the monotherapy dose-escalation part of the phase I ivuxolimab trial, which included N of about 50 patients. Among the roughly 52 dose-escalation patients, some 20 had hepatocellular carcinoma, 15 or so melanoma, 9 renal cell carcinoma and 9 head and neck cancer. Results and caveats for the whole study, not just this receptor: After ivuxolimab, more expanded clones were found on average in CD8+ T cells than in CD4+ T cells. Clonal expansion of both CD4+ and CD8+ blood T cells was observed from baseline to week 6 at doses 0.1 to 3.0 mg/kg. Low levels of normalized T-cell clonal expansion were also shown by some nonresponding patients. Antigen specificity was not determined for the clonally expanded peripheral T cells. In the 0.1-3.0 mg/kg groups, partial responders were among the patients with the lowest normalized peripheral clonal expansion, particularly in CD8+ T cells.

For sequencing of the TCRbeta CDR3 region, genomic DNA was extracted from the sorted cells. The immunoSEQ Assay was used for sequencing of TCRbeta CDR3 regions. TCRdb re-hosts the immuneACCESS table, in-frame sequences only. Its copies lack some clones; in the studies checked, an unresolved V gene accounts for under half of them, and the cause for the rest is not known. The sample table records 73,000 or so clones; about 80% of these occur just once. The ten largest clones capture 2% to 2.5% of the sample. The trial excluded patients who had a history of autoimmune disease or were on systemic immunosuppression. In every dose cohort, peripheral blood was drawn for TCR sequencing at baseline, cycle 4 day 1, and cycle 7 day 1. The samples were drawn from a first-in-human, open-label, multicenter phase I dose-escalation trial of ivuxolimab. The trial enrolled adults with locally advanced or metastatic head and neck squamous cell, hepatocellular, melanoma or renal cell carcinoma. Before TCR sequencing, CD4+ T cells and CD8+ T cells were sorted from peripheral blood as separate populations.

The V end loses 4 bases and the J end loses 2 bases, and a stretch of 15 bases separates them. For CDR1 and CDR2, the germline V gene lists SGHRS and YFSETQ. The CDR3 numbers 15 residues from cysteine through phenylalanine. The CDR3 DNA has 45 bases and is translated from base 1. The sample was CD4+ or CD8+ T cells sorted from blood, taken in a trial of the OX40 agonist ivuxolimab. The TCR sequence derives from an adult with an advanced solid tumor such as melanoma, head and neck, liver or kidney cancer. The sequence links TRBV5-1 to TRBJ1-2; a confident D gene designation cannot be given. The nucleotide sequence is given as TGCGCCAGCAGCCGAAATCCGGGAGCCAACTATGGCTACACCTTC. Translation gives CASSRNPGANYGYTF.